The source of this T cell receptor (beta chain) is a study of beta chain bispecific antibodies for T cell cancers. T cells were expanded from blood mononuclear cells for 2 to 3 days with anti-CD3 OKT3 or CD3/CD28 beads. Culture medium contained IL-2 at about 91 IU/ml and IL-7 at 4 to 5.5 ng/ml. Study conclusions and caveats: Versus anti-CD19, TRBV5-5 fell around 98% and related TRBV5-6 fell about 91%. Most targeted TRBV signal came from the leukemia cell line cells, not normal T cells. The TRBV12-3 share of total TRBV signal fell approximately 99% after anti-TRBV12 rather than anti-CD19 exposure.

This CDR3 region has 15 residues. Germline CDR1 is MGHRA and CDR2 is YSYEKL. Trimming took 0 bases from V and 2 from J, leaving 11 bases between them. With regard to this clonotype: Its specificity is not known. This may stem from a read error, because a much larger clone lies one nucleotide away.

TCRdb redid the calling of the 5' RACE reads with MiXCR, one entry per CDR3 protein. The table lists about 9,000 distinct CDR3 sequences, approximately 2.2% of them singletons. The TCR sequence derives from a human donor in good health. Some clones in this sample may be carry-over from other donors' samples. The material sequenced was T cells from a healthy donor cultured with Jurkat leukemia cells, taken from a culture containing an anti-CD19 bispecific antibody. The rearrangement uses TRBV4-1 and TRBJ2-7; possibly TRBD1 for D (6 bases). The CDR3 bases are TGCGCCAGCAGCCAAGAGGCAGAGGGGGCCTACGAGCAGTACTTC. This sequence encodes CASSQEAEGAYEQYF.